Following are 23 T cell receptor beta chains from one sample sequenced in a study of T cell responses to AZD1222 COVID-19 vaccine. Profiling relied on immunoSEQ multiplex PCR, and the TCRdb table lists in-frame clones only, not all of them. Of roughly 120,000 clones detected, approximately 85% appear once; the ten largest clones hold roughly 6.2%. The sample was peripheral blood, taken on day 0 of AZD1222 vaccination. All receptors come from an adult in good health.

Written as DNA, the CDR3 is TGTGCCAGCAGCTTTTACGCGGGGGGAACCTACAATGAGCAGTTCTTC. This codes for CASSFYAGGTYNEQFF. The V gene is TRBV13, the J gene TRBJ2-1, with 8 positions matching TRBD2. Per germline, CDR1 PRHDT and CDR2 FYEKMQ (reference sequence). The CDR3 sequence is 16 residues long. V gave up 3 bases and J gave up 2 bases; unmatched junction bases: 6.

The chain joins TRBV28 to TRBJ2-2, with D possibly TRBD1 on 7 matching bases. The germline V gene has CDR1 MDHEN and CDR2 SYDVKM. The CDR3 is 14 residues long. V was trimmed by 6 bases and J by 5 bases, leaving 13 bases between them. The CDR3 DNA reads TGTGCCAGCAGACGTCAGGGGGGAACCGGGGAGCTGTTTTTT. The encoded protein is CASRRQGGTGELFF.

The rearrangement joins TRBV28 to TRBJ1-5; the match to TRBD1 covers 10 bases. V was clipped by 5 bases and J by 4 bases; unmatched bases: 2. Looked up from germline, CDR1 is MDHEN and CDR2 is SYDVKM. The CDR3 sequence is 14 residues long. The CDR3 reads CASSVDRGNQPQHF. For the CDR3, the DNA is TGTGCCAGCAGTGTGGACAGGGGGAATCAGCCCCAGCATTTT.

The V gene is TRBV7-8, the J gene TRBJ1-2; 7 positions match TRBD1. Germline V lookup: CDR1 SGHVS, CDR2 FQNEAQ. The CDR3 consists of 16 residues. Trimming at V came to 4 bases and at J to 6 bases, leaving 14 bases not matched to a gene. For the CDR3, the DNA is TGTGCCAGCAGCTCGCGTCGACTAGGGGGCGCGGATGGCTACACCTTC. It encodes CASSSRRLGGADGYTF.

A word on this clone: The germline gene is not matched at one end of the junction; a read error may be the cause. The chain uses TRBV30 and TRBJ1-4, with D tentatively TRBD1 (5 bases). The length of the CDR3 is 12 residues. CDR1 and CDR2 from the germline V gene are GTSNPN and SVGIG (reference sequence). CDR3 coding DNA: TGTGCTTGGAGCCCGCGGGGCGAAAAACTGTTTTTT. This sequence encodes CAWSPRGEKLFF.

The chain recombines TRBV9 with TRBJ1-1; TRBD1 matches 9 bases. V lost 4 bases, J lost 4 bases, and 14 bases stayed unmatched. From germline, CDR1 is SGDLS and CDR2 YYNGEE. The CDR3 runs 17 residues. CDR3 sequence: CASSSPGQGGWGTEAFF. CDR3 nucleotides: TGTGCCAGCAGCTCCCCGGGACAGGGAGGGTGGGGCACTGAAGCTTTCTTT.

A single count supports this clone. This CDR3 is CATSDSEEQYF. In DNA form, the CDR3 reads TGTGCCACCAGTGATTCGGAGGAGCAGTACTTC. The chain uses TRBV24-1 and TRBJ2-7, with D hard to call. Germline V gene sequence: CDR1 KGHDR, CDR2 SFDVKD. This CDR3 has 11 amino acids. Between the trimmed V and J ends, which lost 2 bases and 7 bases, there was a span of 5 bases.

V gene TRBV5-6 combines with J gene TRBJ1-2, with D possibly being TRBD1 (6 bases). Germline values: CDR1 SGHDT, CDR2 YYEEEE. V was cut by 5 bases and J by 4 bases, with 18 bases left in between. The CDR3 covers 15 residues. CDR3 sequence: CASRPQVDRSYGYTF. CDR3 nucleotide sequence: TGTGCCAGCAGACCCCAAGTTGACAGGAGCTATGGCTACACCTTC.

This chain joins TRBV7-9 and TRBJ2-2, with D perhaps TRBD1 or TRBD2 (5 bases each). The CDR3 is made up of 13 amino acids. Germline values: CDR1 SEHNR, CDR2 FQNEAQ (reference sequence). Trimming left V 4 bases short and J 6 bases short, with 9 bases between. CDR3 sequence: CASSSEGSGELFF. In DNA form, the CDR3 reads TGTGCCAGCAGCTCTGAGGGGTCCGGGGAGCTGTTTTTT.

CDR3 sequence (DNA): TGTGCCAGCAGCCCATTACAGGGGATCTATGGCTACACCTTC. Translated, it gives CASSPLQGIYGYTF. V is TRBV14 and J is TRBJ1-2; TRBD1 matches 7 bases. The V gene end was trimmed by 4 bases and the J gene end by 4 bases; junction bases not matched to a gene: 6. This CDR3 is 14 amino acids long. Germline CDR1 SGHDN, CDR2 FVKESK.

The V gene is TRBV12-3 or TRBV12-4, the J gene TRBJ2-7, with TRBD1 identical over 7 bases. After removal of 6 bases from V and 0 bases from J, the junction contained 2 bases not matched to a gene. There are 13 residues in the CDR3. CDR3 DNA: TGTGCCAGCAGCCGGGACAGCTCCTACGAGCAGTACTTC. Translating it yields CASSRDSSYEQYF.

V usage is TRBV19 and J usage is TRBJ1-2, with TRBD1 as a possible D gene (5 bases). The germline V and J ends were trimmed by 3 bases and 4 bases, with 12 bases remaining between them. The CDR3 consists of 14 residues. Germline V gives CDR1 LNHDA, CDR2 SQIVND (reference sequence). The CDR3 nucleotides read TGTGCCAGTAGTATCCTGTGGGGGAGCTATGGCTACACCTTC. Translating gives CASSILWGSYGYTF.

This rearrangement joins TRBV6-1 to TRBJ1-5, with 10 bases that match TRBD1. This CDR3 is 15 amino acids long. The V and J ends lost 3 bases and 6 bases, in that order; junction bases with no gene match: 5. Per the germline V gene, CDR1 is MNHNS and CDR2 is SASEGT. CDR3 bases: TGTGCCAGCAGTGAGGGACAGGGGAACGCTCAGCCCCAGCATTTT. Translating it yields CASSEGQGNAQPQHF.

This chain connects TRBV28 to TRBJ1-5; D perhaps matches TRBD1 (6 bases). V dropped 5 bases and J dropped 4 bases, with 6 bases sitting between them. This CDR3 region has 12 residues. Germline lookup yields CDR1 MDHEN and CDR2 SYDVKM. The CDR3 sequence: CASSTGNQPQHF. The CDR3 DNA follows: TGTGCCAGCAGTACAGGGAATCAGCCCCAGCATTTT.

The chain is built from TRBV9 and TRBJ2-7, with 9 bases fitting TRBD1. CDR1 SGDLS and CDR2 YYNGEE come from the germline V gene. The CDR3 runs 15 residues. V lost 2 bases to trimming and J lost 3 bases; unmatched junction nucleotides: 6. The CDR3 sequence is CASSVTGGKDYEQYF. Here the CDR3 DNA reads TGTGCCAGCAGCGTTACAGGGGGCAAGGACTACGAGCAGTACTTC.

As DNA, the CDR3 is TGTGCCAGCAGCCCCCTGGCCAGTCCGGCCGGGGAGCTGTTTTTT. It is translated as CASSPLASPAGELFF. The chain carries TRBV7-7 and TRBJ2-2; D is uncertain. With 5 bases removed from V and 6 bases from J, the gap between germline ends came to 16 bases. CDR1 is SSHAT and CDR2 is FNYEAQ in the germline V gene (reference sequence). The CDR3 loop spans 15 amino acids.

On this clone: Other DNA sequences in the sample encode the same CDR3. The rearrangement joins TRBV18 to TRBJ1-2, with D possibly TRBD1 on 5 matching bases. V lost 6 bases and J 1 base, leaving 9 bases between the germline ends. Germline assignment: CDR1 KGHSH and CDR2 LQKENI. The CDR3 is 13 amino acids. In DNA, the CDR3 is TGTGCCAGCTCCCCTGACAGTAACTATGGCTACACCTTC. As protein: CASSPDSNYGYTF. The whole variable domain, remainder taken from reference TRBV18 and TRBJ1-2, is NAGVMQNPRHLVRRRGQEARLRCSPMKGHSHVYWYRQLPEEGLKFMVYLQKENIIDESGMPKERFSAEFPKEGPSILRIQQVVRGDSAAYFCASSPDSNYGYTFGSGTRLTVV.

This clone was seen only a few times. Within the sample, other DNA sequences also encode this same CDR3. The chain recombines TRBV29-1 with TRBJ2-7, with 7 bases aligning to TRBD1. In germline, CDR1 is SQVTM, CDR2 ANQGSEA. The CDR3 sequence is 12 residues long. After removal of 5 bases from V and 2 bases from J, the junction contained 3 bases not matched to a gene. CDR3 sequence (DNA): TGCAGCGTTTCAACAGGGGCCTACGAGCAGTACTTC. It translates to CSVSTGAYEQYF.

The V call is TRBV7-2, the J call TRBJ2-1, with TRBD2 as a possible D gene (6 bases). The V end was cut by 5 bases, the J end by 3 bases, with 23 bases between. CDR3 size: 18 residues. Germline V lookup: CDR1 SGHTA, CDR2 FQGNSA. The CDR3: CASSPSRGTFSLYNEQFF. The CDR3 bases are TGTGCCAGCAGCCCATCCCGCGGGACTTTTTCCCTCTACAATGAGCAGTTCTTC.

The chain carries TRBV15 and TRBJ1-1, with no clear D. This CDR3 has 15 residues. V was pared by 0 bases and J by 2 bases, with 10 bases between. CDR1 and CDR2 from the germline V gene are LNHNV and YYDKDF (reference sequence). CDR3 in amino acids: CATSRDPRTNTEAFF. The CDR3 bases are TGTGCCACCAGCAGAGATCCCCGCACCAACACTGAAGCTTTCTTT.

V and J are TRBV9 and TRBJ2-1; 9 nucleotides match TRBD2. The CDR3 totals 15 residues. V gave up 1 base and J gave up 5 bases; unmatched junction bases: 4. Germline CDR1 SGDLS, CDR2 YYNGEE. The CDR3 is CASSVRSGGNNEQFF. DNA for the CDR3: TGTGCCAGCAGCGTAAGGAGCGGGGGGAACAATGAGCAGTTCTTC.

V gene TRBV5-4 combines with J gene TRBJ2-7; TRBD1 matches 10 bases. The CDR3 runs 16 residues. Germline assignment: CDR1 SGHNT and CDR2 YYREEE (reference sequence). After removal of 0 bases from V and 3 bases from J, the junction contained 6 bases not matched to a gene. CDR3 DNA sequence: TGTGCCAGCAGCTTGGGGAGGAGGACAGGGGGCTACGAGCAGTACTTC. Protein product: CASSLGRRTGGYEQYF.

The V gene is TRBV7-8, the J gene TRBJ2-7; 11 bases are shared with TRBD1. Germline trimming cut 5 bases from V and 6 bases from J; bases unmatched to any gene: 9. There are 15 residues in the CDR3. Germline assignment: CDR1 SGHVS and CDR2 FQNEAQ. The CDR3 nucleotides read TGTGCCAGCAGCCTGGCCGGGACAGGGGGAACCGAGCAGTACTTC. This sequence encodes CASSLAGTGGTEQYF.